Listed here are 27 T cell receptor beta chains from one sample, sequenced in a study of T cell responses to AZD1222 COVID-19 vaccine. Repertoires were generated with immunoSEQ multiplex PCR, while TCRdb's copy carries only in-frame clones and drops some. The sample comprises 55,000 to 80,000 clones, about four fifths of which are singletons, and 8% to 10% rests with the top ten. Sequencing used peripheral blood, obtained on day 0 of AZD1222 vaccination. The source of these receptors is an adult in good health.

J is TRBJ1-6 and V is TRBV5-1, with D possibly being TRBD1 (5 bases). This CDR3 spans 17 amino acids. V was cut by 4 bases and J by 2 bases, with 16 bases left in between. Germline CDR1 reads SGHRS; CDR2 reads YFSETQ. This CDR3 reads CASSGTGRLTYNSPLHF. The CDR3 bases are TGCGCCAGCAGCGGGACGGGCCGCTTAACCTATAATTCACCCCTCCACTTT.

This clone was seen just once. The genes are TRBV1 and TRBJ2-1; TRBD1, the table's D call, was not compared with the DNA. TRBV1 is classified as a pseudogene. This CDR3 comprises 16 residues. The CDR3 here is CTSSSTTSHSYNEQFF. CDR3 sequence (DNA): TGCACCAGCAGCTCCACAACCTCACATTCCTACAATGAGCAGTTCTTC.

A single count supports this clone. The chain couples TRBV29-1 to TRBJ1-1; no clear D. From germline, CDR1 is SQVTM and CDR2 ANQGSEA. V was clipped by 3 bases and J by 2 bases, with 7 bases between them. The CDR3 has 12 residues. Written as DNA, the CDR3 is TGCAGCGTTGACCGGGCTAACACTGAAGCTTTCTTT. Its protein product is CSVDRANTEAFF.

The chain is built from TRBV12-5 and TRBJ2-2; 10 bases match TRBD2. Germline CDR1 LGHNT, CDR2 FRNRAP. J gave up 5 bases and V 0 bases, and 9 bases lay outside the gene matches. This CDR3 is 18 amino acids long. As DNA, the CDR3 is TGTGCTAGTGGTTTGGTACCAGCGGGGGGGCCATTAACCGGGGAGCTGTTTTTT. Its protein is CASGLVPAGGPLTGELFF.

V is TRBV2 and J is TRBJ1-5; D call uncertain. This CDR3 has 13 residues. Between the trimmed V and J ends, which lost 7 bases and 0 bases, there was a span of 7 bases. Germline assignment: CDR1 SNHLY and CDR2 FYNNEI. The CDR3 DNA is TGTGCCAGCACTCGGACTAGCAATCAGCCCCAGCATTTT. This encodes CASTRTSNQPQHF.

This clone appeared a single time. This rearrangement joins TRBV18 to TRBJ2-1; D is perhaps TRBD2 (5 bases). The CDR3 loop spans 13 amino acids. The V gene's germline CDR1 is KGHSH and CDR2 LQKENI. Trimming removed 3 bases from V and 8 bases from J, with 11 bases in between. CDR3 loop: CASSPTNGDEQFF. The CDR3 DNA reads as TGTGCCAGCTCACCGACTAATGGAGATGAGCAGTTCTTC.

The chain uses TRBV15 and TRBJ1-1; 8 bases are a match to TRBD1. Germline V gene data show CDR1 as LNHNV and CDR2 as YYDKDF (reference sequence). The CDR3 has 15 residues. Trimming removed 5 bases from V and 6 bases from J; junction bases left unmatched: 11. CDR3 region: CATSSRDRLKAEAFF. The CDR3 DNA is TGTGCCACCAGCTCCCGGGACAGGTTGAAGGCTGAAGCTTTCTTT. The full variable domain, with the rest looked up from reference TRBV15 and TRBJ1-1, is DAMVIQNPRYQVTQFGKPVTLSCSQTLNHNVMYWYQQKSSQAPKLLFHYYDKDFNNEADTPDNFQSRRPNTSFCFLDIRSPGLGDTAMYLCATSSRDRLKAEAFFGQGTRLTVV.

V usage is TRBV7-8 and J usage is TRBJ1-1; 7 nucleotides match TRBD1. The CDR3 sequence is 17 residues long. The germline V gene encodes CDR1 SGHVS and CDR2 FQNEAQ. V dropped 5 bases and J dropped 4; count of bases not matched to a gene: 16. The chain's CDR3 is CASSPLPRQGSSTEAFF. As DNA, the CDR3 is TGTGCCAGCAGCCCCCTACCACGACAGGGTTCGAGCACTGAAGCTTTCTTT.

J is TRBJ1-2 and V is TRBV7-9, with TRBD1 identical over 9 bases. This CDR3 has 14 amino acids. J gave up 7 bases and V 4 bases, and 7 bases lay outside the gene matches. Germline V lookup: CDR1 SEHNR, CDR2 FQNEAQ (reference sequence). CDR3 region: CASSSRTGDPGYTF. Here the CDR3 DNA reads TGTGCCAGCAGCTCGAGGACAGGGGACCCTGGCTACACCTTC.

The chain links TRBV2 to TRBJ1-5; TRBD1 agrees at 7 bases. V lost 1 base to trimming and J lost 11 bases; unmatched junction nucleotides: 14. Per germline, CDR1 SNHLY and CDR2 FYNNEI. The CDR3 loop spans 16 amino acids. The CDR3 sequence: CASSEGRTGLLIAQHF. CDR3 nucleotide sequence: TGTGCCAGCAGTGAAGGTCGGACAGGACTTCTTATTGCCCAGCATTTT.

This chain links TRBV7-2 with TRBJ1-5, with TRBD1 matching over 11 bases. The trim removed 6 bases at V and 6 bases at J, leaving 4 bases unmatched. This CDR3 has 14 residues. From germline, CDR1 is SGHTA and CDR2 FQGNSA. The chain's CDR3 is CASSQDRGLQPQHF. The CDR3 nucleotides read TGTGCCAGCAGTCAGGACAGGGGGCTTCAGCCCCAGCATTTT.

This clone appeared once. CDR3 coding DNA: TGTGCCAGCAGCTTGGGAATCGCAGGAGGTGGTGACACCGGGGAGCTGTTTTTT. Translated: CASSLGIAGGGDTGELFF. This rearrangement joins TRBV7-9 to TRBJ2-2, with D perhaps matching TRBD2 (5 bases). V was cut by 3 bases and J by 3 bases, with 20 bases left in between. The CDR3 is 18 residues long. Germline V CDR1 and CDR2: SEHNR, FQNEAQ (reference sequence).

The chain recombines TRBV30 with TRBJ1-2, with a tentative D call TRBD1 (6 bases). The V end was cut by 5 bases, the J end by 9 bases, with 16 bases between. Germline CDR1 is GTSNPN and CDR2 is SVGIG (reference sequence). This CDR3 has 12 amino acids. The CDR3 DNA reads TGTGCCTGGGGGGGCAGGTCAGCACGCTACACCTTC. Translated, it gives CAWGGRSARYTF. Filled out from reference TRBV30 and TRBJ1-2, the complete variable domain reads SQTIHQWPATLVQPVGSPLSLECTVEGTSNPNLYWYRQAAGRGLQLLFYSVGIGQISSEVPQNLSASRPQDRQFILSSKKLLLSDSGFYLCAWGGRSARYTFGSGTRLTVV.

For the CDR3, the DNA is TGTGCCAGCAGCTTCAGACTAGCGGGGGGGAACAATGAGCAGTTCTTC. It is translated as CASSFRLAGGNNEQFF. The rearrangement joins TRBV7-3 to TRBJ2-1; 14 bases line up with TRBD2. The CDR3 is made up of 16 amino acids. Per germline, CDR1 SGHTA and CDR2 FQGTGA. J lost 5 bases, V lost 3 bases, and 3 bases had no gene match.

In its sample, this clone is medium-sized (0.01 to 0.1%). The rearrangement uses TRBV20-1 and TRBJ2-5, with TRBD2 identical over 11 bases. Losses at the gene ends were 3 bases for V and 1 base for J; bases not matched to a gene: 7. CDR3 length: 16 residues. CDR1 and CDR2 (germline): DFQATT, SNEGSKA (reference sequence). Here the CDR3 reads CSASPTLAGVQETQYF. The CDR3, as DNA: TGCAGTGCTAGTCCAACACTAGCGGGGGTCCAAGAGACCCAGTACTTC.

This clone has just one count. The chain has TRBV10-3 and TRBJ1-2; D unclear. The CDR3 is 13 residues long. The V gene's germline CDR1 is ENHRY and CDR2 SYGVKD. V shed 3 bases and J shed 4 bases, with 9 bases lying between them. The CDR3 DNA sequence: TGTGCCATCAGTGATTACGGTCCCTATGGCTACACCTTC. This codes for CAISDYGPYGYTF.

This clone was recorded only once. The V and J genes are TRBV28 and TRBJ1-6; D is unclear. The germline V and J ends were trimmed by 3 bases and 9 bases, with 6 bases remaining between them. The CDR3 is 12 residues long. Germline assignment: CDR1 MDHEN and CDR2 SYDVKM. Written as DNA, the CDR3 is TGTGCCAGCAGTTTGGGCATTTCACCCCTCCACTTT. This gives the protein CASSLGISPLHF.

The CDR3 loop is CASSSTGVQETQYF. CDR3 coding DNA: TGCGCCAGCAGCTCGACAGGGGTACAAGAGACCCAGTACTTC. This chain links TRBV5-1 with TRBJ2-5; 8 bases line up with TRBD1. CDR3 size: 14 residues. Unmatched junction bases numbered 3, after V lost 3 bases and J lost 2 bases. Germline loops: CDR1 SGHRS, CDR2 YFSETQ. The full variable domain, with the rest looked up from reference TRBV5-1 and TRBJ2-5, is KAGVTQTPRYLIKTRGQQVTLSCSPISGHRSVSWYQQTPGQGLQFLFEYFSETQRNKGNFPGRFSGRQFSNSRSEMNVSTLELGDSALYLCASSSTGVQETQYFGPGTRLLVL.

This chain links TRBV2 with TRBJ1-2; 7 nucleotides align to TRBD1. The CDR3 runs to 14 residues. V shed 3 bases, J shed 4 bases, and the junction held 5 bases outside the gene matches. CDR1 and CDR2 from the germline V gene are SNHLY and FYNNEI. The CDR3 bases are TGTGCCAGCAGTGAGGTTGGGACAGCCTATGGCTACACCTTC. Protein: CASSEVGTAYGYTF. Variable domain in full (rest from reference TRBV2 and TRBJ1-2): EPEVTQTPSHQVTQMGQEVILRCVPISNHLYFYWYRQILGQKVEFLVSFYNNEISEKSEIFDDQFSVERPDGSNFTLKIRSTKLEDSAMYFCASSEVGTAYGYTFGSGTRLTVV.

The V gene is TRBV5-1, the J gene TRBJ1-1; 12 bases map to TRBD1. CDR1 and CDR2 from the germline V gene are SGHRS and YFSETQ. The CDR3 is 17 residues long. With V trimmed by 8 bases and J by 1 base, 12 bases remained unmatched. CDR3 amino acids: CASSRDRGQEWNTEAFF. Here the CDR3 DNA reads TGCGCCAGTTCCCGGGACAGGGGGCAGGAATGGAACACTGAAGCTTTCTTT. The variable domain in full, completed from reference TRBV5-1 and TRBJ1-1, reads KAGVTQTPRYLIKTRGQQVTLSCSPISGHRSVSWYQQTPGQGLQFLFEYFSETQRNKGNFPGRFSGRQFSNSRSEMNVSTLELGDSALYLCASSRDRGQEWNTEAFFGQGTRLTVV.

V gene TRBV5-1 combines with J gene TRBJ1-4, with D tentatively TRBD1 (5 bases). CDR1 SGHRS and CDR2 YFSETQ come from the germline V gene. V was pared by 7 bases and J by 4 bases, with 17 bases between. The CDR3 sequence is 15 residues long. The CDR3 sequence is CASRPAGLLNEKLFF. The CDR3 region has the DNA TGCGCCAGCCGCCCCGCGGGACTGCTTAATGAAAAACTGTTTTTT.

The chain carries TRBV5-1 and TRBJ2-5, with 7 bases fitting TRBD1. The CDR3 extends over 13 amino acids. Trimming removed 4 bases from V and 2 bases from J; junction bases left unmatched: 2. In germline, CDR1 is SGHRS, CDR2 YFSETQ. CDR3 sequence: CASSPGQQETQYF. CDR3 sequence (DNA): TGCGCCAGCAGCCCGGGACAGCAAGAGACCCAGTACTTC.

As DNA, the CDR3 is TGCGCCAGCAGCCAAGGAGGGCCGGGACGAGCTAACTATGGCTACACCTTC. Its translation is CASSQGGPGRANYGYTF. V is TRBV4-1 and J is TRBJ1-2; maybe TRBD1 (5 bases). Per germline, CDR1 MGHRA and CDR2 YSYEKL. CDR3 size: 17 residues. The germline V and J ends were trimmed by 1 base and 0 bases, with 15 bases remaining between them.

The rearrangement links TRBV5-1 to TRBJ1-1, with D perhaps TRBD1 (6 bases). Deletions cut 8 bases from V and 5 bases from J, with 25 bases between. The CDR3 is 16 residues long. In germline, CDR1 is SGHRS, CDR2 YFSETQ. CDR3 sequence: CASRKLEGGEGTEAFF. The CDR3 DNA sequence: TGCGCCAGTCGTAAACTTGAGGGGGGCGAAGGGACTGAAGCTTTCTTT.

The V and J genes are TRBV4-1 and TRBJ2-1; perhaps TRBD2 as D (5 bases). There are 12 residues in the CDR3. V was trimmed by 1 base and J by 9 bases, leaving 7 bases between them. Germline CDR1 and CDR2: MGHRA and YSYEKL. Here the CDR3 reads CASSQGLPEQFF. The DNA for the CDR3 is TGCGCCAGCAGCCAAGGACTACCTGAGCAGTTCTTC.

This clone was observed a single time. V and J are TRBV28 and TRBJ1-5; 7 bases match TRBD1. The CDR3 has 15 residues. Germline V gene lookup returns CDR1 MDHEN and CDR2 SYDVKM. Trimming removed 7 bases from V and 0 bases from J; junction bases left unmatched: 6. Here the CDR3 DNA reads TGTGCCAGCATAAGGGGGCCCAATAGCAATCAGCCCCAGCATTTT. This sequence encodes CASIRGPNSNQPQHF. The entire variable domain, with the rest obtained from reference TRBV28 and TRBJ1-5, is as follows: DVKVTQSSRYLVKRTGEKVFLECVQDMDHENMFWYRQDPGLGLRLIYFSYDVKMKEKGDIPEGYSVSREKKERFSLILESASTNQTSMYLCASIRGPNSNQPQHFGDGTRLSIL.

This chain joins TRBV5-1 and TRBJ2-1, with 9 nucleotides matching TRBD2. The CDR3 is 18 amino acids. In germline, CDR1 is SGHRS, CDR2 YFSETQ. V gave up 5 bases and J gave up 0 bases; unmatched junction bases: 12. CDR3 sequence reads: CASRMRGGNISSYNEQFF. The CDR3 bases are TGCGCCAGCAGGATGCGGGGGGGAAACATCAGCTCCTACAATGAGCAGTTCTTC.